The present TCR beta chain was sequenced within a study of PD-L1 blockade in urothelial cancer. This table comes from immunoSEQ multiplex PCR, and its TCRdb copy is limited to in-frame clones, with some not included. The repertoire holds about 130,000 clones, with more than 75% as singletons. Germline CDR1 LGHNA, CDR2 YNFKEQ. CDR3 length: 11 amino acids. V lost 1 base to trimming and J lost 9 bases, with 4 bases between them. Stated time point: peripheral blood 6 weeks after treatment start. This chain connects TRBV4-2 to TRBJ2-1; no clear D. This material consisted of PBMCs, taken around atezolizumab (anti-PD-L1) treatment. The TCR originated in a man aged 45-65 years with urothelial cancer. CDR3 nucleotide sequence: TGTGCCAGCAGCCAAGGCGGTGAGCAGTTCTTC. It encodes CASSQGGEQFF.